This TCR beta chain was sequenced for a study of control samples from healthy donors and cancer patients. TCRdb's copy holds only in-frame clones and misses some; the assay was immunoSEQ multiplex PCR. The data contain fewer than 200,000 clones, roughly 93% of them singletons. Germline CDR1 is SGHAT and CDR2 is FQNNGV. The CDR3 has 13 residues. Trimming left V 7 bases short and J 3 bases short, with 12 bases between. The TCR sequence derives from an older woman in good health. The V gene is TRBV11-2, the J gene TRBJ1-1; D not certain. The specimen sequenced was blood. CDR3 sequence: CASKGYFDTEAFF. The CDR3 nucleotides read TGTGCCAGCAAGGGTTATTTCGACACTGAAGCTTTCTTT.